Below, 30 T cell receptor beta chains from the same sample are listed, as sequenced in a study of T cells in Graves' hyperthyroidism and ophthalmopathy. Amplified TCR beta CDR3 regions came from RNA transcripts. With the HTBI primer set, the TCR CDR3 went through a first round of RT-PCR. TCRdb ran MiXCR on the multiplex PCR reads and lists one entry per CDR3 protein. Among 550,000 to 600,000 distinct CDR3 sequences listed, 14% were seen once. What was sequenced was blood. The receptor set was obtained from a woman between 18 and 29 years old with Graves' ophthalmopathy.

This chain joins TRBV9 and TRBJ2-6; D not resolved. CDR1 is SGDLS, CDR2 YYNGEE, per germline. The V end was cut by 0 bases, the J end by 5 bases, with 6 bases between. This CDR3 has 14 amino acids. The CDR3 DNA reads as TGTGCCAGCAGCGTAGTGGGGTGGGCCAACGTCCTGACTTTC. This translates into CASSVVGWANVLTF.

This clonotype was seen many times. V gene TRBV6-1 combines with J gene TRBJ1-3; D may be TRBD1 (5 bases). Trimming stripped 5 bases from V and 0 bases from J, with 17 bases between. This CDR3 contains 17 residues. The germline V gene has CDR1 MNHNS and CDR2 SASEGT. The DNA for the CDR3 is TGTGCCAGCAGTTCAATCGCACCCGGGGGCTCTGGAAACACCATATATTTT. Translation gives CASSSIAPGGSGNTIYF.

This chain connects TRBV6-6 to TRBJ1-5; D is undetermined. The CDR3 covers 14 residues. Per the germline V gene, CDR1 is MNHNY and CDR2 is SVGAGI (reference sequence). V was clipped by 0 bases and J by 4 bases, with 7 bases between them. Here the CDR3 DNA reads TGTGCCAGCAGTTACTCTAGGAGAAATCAGCCCCAGCATTTT. Its protein is CASSYSRRNQPQHF.

This clonotype was found a few times. The chain is built from TRBV5-6 and TRBJ2-1; the match to TRBD2 covers 7 bases. Germline CDR1 reads SGHDT; CDR2 reads YYEEEE. This CDR3 comprises 14 residues. V trimming: 0 bases; J trimming: 9 bases; junction bases outside the gene matches: 6. Here the CDR3 DNA reads TGTGCCAGCAGCTTGGGGCCGGGAGGCAGTGAGCAGTTCTTC. Amino acid sequence: CASSLGPGGSEQFF.

On this clonotype: A much larger clone lies one base from this, so it may be a read error. This CDR3 fails to terminate in the conserved phenylalanine or tryptophan, so it likely reflects a read error. V gene TRBV3-1 combines with J gene TRBJ2-1; maybe TRBD2 (5 bases). The ends were cut back, 1 base at V and 0 bases at J, with 13 bases in the middle. In germline, CDR1 is LGHDT, CDR2 YNNKEL (reference sequence). The CDR3 runs 17 residues. The CDR3 region is CASSQGAPGSSYNEQFS. Written as DNA, the CDR3 is TGTGCCAGCAGCCAAGGGGCCCCGGGAAGCTCCTACAATGAGCAGTTCTCC.

The J gene is TRBJ2-1, the V gene TRBV4-1; 12 bases align to TRBD2. The CDR3 totals 16 residues. CDR1 is MGHRA, CDR2 YSYEKL, per germline. V trimming: 5 bases; J trimming: 2 bases; junction bases outside the gene matches: 4. In DNA, the CDR3 is TGCGCCAGCAGCAGACTAGCGGGAGAACCCTACAATGAGCAGTTCTTC. Amino acids: CASSRLAGEPYNEQFF.

This clonotype was observed many times. The gene calls are TRBV10-3 and TRBJ1-5; a possible D gene is TRBD1 (6 bases). Trimming took off 2 bases at V and 5 bases at J, with 13 bases between the two ends. Germline V gives CDR1 ENHRY, CDR2 SYGVKD. This CDR3 comprises 15 residues. CDR3 region: CAISENREVHQPQHF. CDR3 nucleotides: TGTGCCATCAGTGAGAACAGGGAGGTCCATCAGCCCCAGCATTTT.

The table lists this clonotype with many counts. The CDR3 region is CSAYDTGNTIYF. CDR3 nucleotide sequence: TGCAGTGCCTATGACACGGGAAACACCATATATTTT. This chain joins TRBV20-1 and TRBJ1-3, with D uncertain. Deletions cut 6 bases from V and 4 bases from J, with 10 bases between. From germline, CDR1 is DFQATT and CDR2 SNEGSKA (reference sequence). The CDR3 runs to 12 residues.

The chain carries TRBV7-9 and TRBJ2-2; TRBD2 aligns across 7 bases. CDR1 and CDR2 from the germline V gene are SEHNR and FQNEAQ (reference sequence). The CDR3 sequence is 16 residues long. V lost 7 bases to trimming and J lost 6 bases; unmatched junction nucleotides: 14. The CDR3 loop reads CASTTTDEGGSGELFF. As DNA, the CDR3 is TGTGCCAGCACCACTACCGACGAGGGAGGGTCCGGGGAGCTGTTTTTT.

This clonotype was observed a few times. The gene calls are TRBV7-2 and TRBJ2-1; D is unresolved. The V and J ends lost 4 bases and 4 bases respectively, with 14 bases between them. The CDR3 contains 15 residues. Germline loops: CDR1 SGHTA, CDR2 FQGNSA. CDR3 in amino acids: CASSSRPPKYNEQFF. In DNA form, the CDR3 reads TGTGCCAGCAGCTCTAGACCGCCCAAATACAATGAGCAGTTCTTC.

This clonotype was seen many times. The V gene is TRBV13, the J gene TRBJ2-6; TRBD1 matches 10 bases. CDR1 and CDR2 (germline): PRHDT, FYEKMQ (reference sequence). J gave up 7 bases and V 5 bases, and 5 bases lay outside the gene matches. The CDR3 runs to 15 residues. The CDR3 region is CASSRGTGEANVLTF. The DNA for the CDR3 is TGTGCCAGCAGCCGTGGGACAGGGGAAGCCAACGTCCTGACTTTC.

The sample holds many counts of this clonotype. The genes are TRBV20-1 and TRBJ2-7, with D possibly TRBD1 on 6 matching bases. Germline CDR1 reads DFQATT; CDR2 reads SNEGSKA (reference sequence). The CDR3 covers 12 residues. V lost 2 bases and J 3 bases, leaving 8 bases between the germline ends. The CDR3 nucleotides are TGCAGTGCTAGACGACAGGACTACGAGCAGTACTTC. Amino acid sequence: CSARRQDYEQYF.

This sequence joins TRBV20-1 and TRBJ2-2; tentatively, D is TRBD2 (7 bases). CDR1 and CDR2 (germline): DFQATT, SNEGSKA (reference sequence). The CDR3 covers 17 residues. The V gene lost 1 base and the J gene lost 2 bases, with 17 bases spanning the gap. CDR3 DNA sequence: TGCAGTGCTAGAGGGGCAAAAGGGGGGGGAAACACCGGGGAGCTGTTTTTT. Residues: CSARGAKGGGNTGELFF.

This clonotype was observed at least ten times. The chain has TRBV27 and TRBJ2-3; D is possibly TRBD1 (5 bases). The CDR3 runs to 14 residues. CDR1 is MNHEY and CDR2 is SMNVEV in the germline V gene (reference sequence). V was cut by 6 bases and J by 2 bases, with 12 bases left in between. The CDR3 bases are TGTGCCAGCAGAGCAGGGCTGCACACAGATACGCAGTATTTT. Translation gives CASRAGLHTDTQYF.

There are many counts of this clonotype. The rearrangement links TRBV6-1 to TRBJ1-1; D is possibly TRBD1 (5 bases). The CDR3 runs to 15 residues. Trimming took 1 base from V and 4 from J, leaving 13 bases between them. Germline CDR1 is MNHNS and CDR2 is SASEGT. The CDR3 bases are TGTGCCAGCAGTGAAGATTATTGGGGGGGCACTGAAGCTTTCTTT. Amino acids: CASSEDYWGGTEAFF.

This clonotype has only a few counts. V is TRBV6-2 or TRBV6-3 and J is TRBJ2-7; the match to TRBD1 covers 7 bases. CDR3 size: 13 residues. J lost 7 bases, V lost 4 bases, and 7 bases had no gene match. Germline values: CDR1 MNHEY, CDR2 SVGEGT. CDR3 DNA: TGTGCCAGCAGTTCCGACAGGGTAGGGGAGCAGTACTTC. Translating it yields CASSSDRVGEQYF.

This clonotype appeared many times. The rearrangement joins TRBV12-3 or TRBV12-4 to TRBJ1-6; D gene ambiguous. This CDR3 contains 15 residues. The V end lost 3 bases, the J end lost 3 bases, and 9 bases lay between the germline ends. CDR3 amino acids: CASSFSDVYNSPLHF. CDR3 sequence (DNA): TGTGCCAGCAGTTTTTCGGACGTCTATAATTCACCCCTCCACTTT.

This clonotype was found many times. The chain carries TRBV12-3 or TRBV12-4 and TRBJ2-3; 8 nucleotides align to TRBD2. With V trimmed by 10 bases and J by 8 bases, 8 bases remained unmatched. The CDR3 contains 12 residues. This CDR3 is CATGGTYFTQYF. CDR3 in DNA: TGTGCCACGGGGGGGACTTACTTTACGCAGTATTTT.

This clonotype appeared many times. This chain joins TRBV28 and TRBJ2-6; unclear D gene. The CDR3 length is 16 residues. The germline gives CDR1 MDHEN, CDR2 SYDVKM. V was cut by 7 bases and J by 0 bases, with 13 bases left in between. CDR3 loop: CASKTLRISGANVLTF. The CDR3 nucleotides read TGTGCCAGCAAGACCTTAAGGATCTCTGGGGCCAACGTCCTGACTTTC.

Ten or more counts support this clonotype. The rearrangement links TRBV5-1 to TRBJ2-1; 11 bases are shared with TRBD2. The ends lost 3 bases at V and 1 base at J; junction bases unmatched: 12. Germline lookup yields CDR1 SGHRS and CDR2 YFSETQ. The CDR3 loop spans 19 amino acids. The CDR3 region has the DNA TGCGCCAGCAGCTCCCAGGGTAGCGGGAGGGCCAGGTCCTACAATGAGCAGTTCTTC. As protein: CASSSQGSGRARSYNEQFF.

There are many counts of this clonotype. Written as DNA, the CDR3 is TGCAGTGCCAACGGACTAGCGGGAGGGTCCGAGCAGTTCTTC. It codes for CSANGLAGGSEQFF. The chain has TRBV20-1 and TRBJ2-1; 15 bases are a match to TRBD2. The germline CDR1 and CDR2 sequences are DFQATT and SNEGSKA (reference sequence). The CDR3 sequence is 14 residues long. Trimming took 6 bases from V and 10 from J; bases not matched to a gene: 7.

This rearrangement joins TRBV5-1 to TRBJ1-1, with unresolved D. The CDR3 is made up of 14 amino acids. CDR1 and CDR2 (germline): SGHRS, YFSETQ. V lost 5 bases and J lost 0, with 11 bases in between. The CDR3 here is CASRDLSMNTEAFF. The CDR3 DNA is TGCGCCAGCAGGGACCTAAGTATGAACACTGAAGCTTTCTTT.

The chain recombines TRBV6-2 or TRBV6-3 with TRBJ1-5; unclear D gene. V was shortened by 4 bases and J by 6 bases, with 25 bases between the two germline ends. This CDR3 contains 18 residues. CDR1 is MNHEY, CDR2 SVGEGT, per germline. This CDR3 reads CASSFPYGVGEVGQPQHF. CDR3 DNA: TGTGCCAGCAGTTTCCCTTACGGCGTTGGGGAGGTTGGTCAGCCCCAGCATTTT.

This clonotype appeared many times. V is TRBV6-1 and J is TRBJ2-7, with TRBD1 matching over 7 bases. Germline V gene data show CDR1 as MNHNS and CDR2 as SASEGT. The V segment lost 5 bases and the J segment 7 bases; nucleotides outside the gene matches: 11. The CDR3 spans 14 residues. The CDR3 nucleotides are TGTGCCAGCAGTTTGGACAGGACCTTCCGGGAGCAGTACTTC. This sequence encodes CASSLDRTFREQYF.

This clonotype has a count of ten or more. The genes are TRBV24-1 and TRBJ2-1; the D is unclear. The CDR3 is 11 amino acids. CDR1 and CDR2 (germline): KGHDR, SFDVKD. V was cut by 3 bases and J by 8 bases, with 4 bases left in between. The CDR3 DNA sequence: TGTGCCACCAGTGATAAGGATGAGCAGTTCTTC. It specifies CATSDKDEQFF.

The chain combines TRBV7-9 with TRBJ1-1, with unresolved D. The ends were cut back, 2 bases at V and 3 bases at J, with 7 bases in the middle. In germline, CDR1 is SEHNR, CDR2 FQNEAQ (reference sequence). The CDR3 is made up of 13 amino acids. The CDR3 is CASSLIQDTEAFF. CDR3 bases: TGTGCCAGCAGCTTAATACAAGACACTGAAGCTTTCTTT.

This clonotype was seen many times. CDR3 residues: CASSLWQGPNEQYF. The CDR3 coding sequence is TGTGCCAGCAGTTTATGGCAGGGACCCAACGAGCAGTACTTC. The chain recombines TRBV28 with TRBJ2-7; perhaps D is TRBD1 or TRBD2 (5 bases each). CDR1 is MDHEN, CDR2 SYDVKM, per germline. V was shortened by 0 bases and J by 5 bases, with 11 bases between the two germline ends. The CDR3 loop spans 14 amino acids.

There are many counts of this clonotype. The J gene is TRBJ1-6, the V gene TRBV6-5; D gene ambiguous. The germline V and J ends were trimmed by 6 bases and 0 bases, with 6 bases remaining between them. Germline V gives CDR1 MNHEY, CDR2 SVGAGI. The CDR3 length is 14 residues. Here the CDR3 reads CASRVSSYNSPLHF. In DNA form, the CDR3 reads TGTGCCAGCAGGGTGAGCTCCTATAATTCACCCCTCCACTTT.

This clonotype showed up just a few times. V and J are TRBV9 and TRBJ2-1; the match to TRBD2 covers 11 bases. With 2 bases clipped from V and 14 bases from J, the junction kept 12 bases outside the gene matches. Germline V CDR1 and CDR2: SGDLS, YYNGEE. The CDR3 is 15 amino acids. The CDR3 sequence is CASSVAGTSGQMEFF. The CDR3 DNA reads as TGTGCCAGCAGCGTGGCCGGGACTAGCGGACAAATGGAGTTCTTC. Supplemented by reference TRBV9 and TRBJ2-1, the full variable domain reads DSGVTQTPKHLITATGQRVTLRCSPRSGDLSVYWYQQSLDQGLQFLIQYYNGEERAKGNILERFSAQQFPDLHSELNLSSLELGDSALYFCASSVAGTSGQMEFFGPGTRLTVL.

About this clonotype itself: One base away lies a much larger clone, so this may be a sequencing read error. The chain links TRBV28 to TRBJ1-4; D not resolved. Germline CDR1 and CDR2: MDHEN and SYDVKM. The CDR3 is 15 amino acids. CDR3 residues: CGSRPTPDGNEKLFF. The CDR3 DNA reads as TGTGGCAGCAGACCAACTCCGGACGGGAATGAAAAACTGTTTTTT.